Below are 2 T cell receptor beta chains sequenced from a single sample in a study of T cell repertoires in Merkel cell carcinoma. Data came from immunoSEQ multiplex PCR; TCRdb stores just in-frame clones and leaves some out. The profile shows about 14,000 clones, 76% of them singletons. The sequenced material came from tumor tissue. These receptors were taken from an adult with Merkel cell carcinoma.

This clone was counted a few times. The same CDR3 can be traced to other DNA sequences in this sample. The genes are TRBV19 and TRBJ1-1; D perhaps matches TRBD1 (5 bases). The CDR3 consists of 11 residues. Trimming cost V 5 bases and J 5 bases, with 6 bases left between them. CDR1 LNHDA and CDR2 SQIVND come from the germline V gene (reference sequence). The CDR3 region is CASSQGTEAFF. DNA for the CDR3: TGTGCCAGTAGTCAGGGAACTGAAGCTTTCTTT.

Here the CDR3 DNA reads TGTGCCAGCAGTGATCCGAGGACAGTGCCCGGCAACGAAAAACTGTTTTTT. Translation: CASSDPRTVPGNEKLFF. The genes are TRBV6-1 and TRBJ1-4; D may be TRBD1 (6 bases). Germline V lookup: CDR1 MNHNS, CDR2 SASEGT. With 3 bases removed from V and 8 bases from J, the gap between germline ends came to 22 bases. This CDR3 has 17 residues.